This TCR beta chain was profiled in a study of OX40 agonist ivuxolimab in advanced cancers. Across the whole study: Males comprised around four fifths of the group, whose mean age was about 62 years (range roughly 20 to 90).

The CDR3 is made up of 17 amino acids. Germline V gives CDR1 SGHTS, CDR2 YDEGEE. With 3 bases removed from V and 0 bases from J, the gap between germline ends came to 18 bases. Assay: immunoSEQ multiplex PCR; the TCRdb copy retains only in-frame clones and omits some. This table has fewer than 85,000 clones, more than 85% appearing once. V is TRBV5-8 and J is TRBJ1-1; TRBD1 might be the D (5 bases). The TCR originated in an adult with an advanced solid tumor such as melanoma, head and neck, liver or kidney cancer. The sample in question was CD4+ or CD8+ T cells sorted from blood, obtained in a trial of the OX40 agonist ivuxolimab. The CDR3 reads CASSSGRWKGLNTEAFF. The CDR3 DNA reads TGTGCCAGCAGCTCGGGACGGTGGAAGGGTTTGAACACTGAAGCTTTCTTT.